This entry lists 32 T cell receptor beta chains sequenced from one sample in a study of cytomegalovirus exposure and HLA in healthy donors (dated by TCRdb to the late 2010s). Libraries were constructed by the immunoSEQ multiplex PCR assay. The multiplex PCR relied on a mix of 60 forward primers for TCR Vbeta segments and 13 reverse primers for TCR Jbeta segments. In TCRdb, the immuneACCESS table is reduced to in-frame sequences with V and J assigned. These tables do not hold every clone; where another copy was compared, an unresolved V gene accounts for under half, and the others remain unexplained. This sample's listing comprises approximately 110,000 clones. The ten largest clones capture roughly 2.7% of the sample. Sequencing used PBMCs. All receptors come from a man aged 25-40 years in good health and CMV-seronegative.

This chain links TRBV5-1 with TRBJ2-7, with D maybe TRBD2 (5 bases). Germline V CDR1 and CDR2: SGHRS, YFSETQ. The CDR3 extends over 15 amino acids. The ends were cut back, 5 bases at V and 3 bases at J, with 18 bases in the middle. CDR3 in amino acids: CASRYDLALFYEQYF. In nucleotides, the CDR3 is TGCGCCAGCAGATACGACCTAGCCCTCTTCTACGAGCAGTACTTC. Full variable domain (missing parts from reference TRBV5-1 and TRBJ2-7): KAGVTQTPRYLIKTRGQQVTLSCSPISGHRSVSWYQQTPGQGLQFLFEYFSETQRNKGNFPGRFSGRQFSNSRSEMNVSTLELGDSALYLCASRYDLALFYEQYFGPGTRLTVT.

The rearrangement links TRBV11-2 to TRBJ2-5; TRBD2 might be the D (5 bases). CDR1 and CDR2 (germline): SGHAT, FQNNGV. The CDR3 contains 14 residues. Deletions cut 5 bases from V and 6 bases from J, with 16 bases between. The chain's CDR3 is CASSLSNGIKTQYF. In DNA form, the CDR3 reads TGTGCCAGCAGCCTTTCGAACGGGATTAAGACCCAGTACTTC.

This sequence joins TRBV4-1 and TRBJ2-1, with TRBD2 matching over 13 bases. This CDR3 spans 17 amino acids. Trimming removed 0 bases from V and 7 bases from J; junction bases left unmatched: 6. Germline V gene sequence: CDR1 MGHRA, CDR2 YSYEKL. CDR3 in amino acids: CASSQDRRLAGGNEQFF. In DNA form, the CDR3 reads TGCGCCAGCAGCCAAGATCGACGACTAGCGGGAGGAAATGAGCAGTTCTTC.

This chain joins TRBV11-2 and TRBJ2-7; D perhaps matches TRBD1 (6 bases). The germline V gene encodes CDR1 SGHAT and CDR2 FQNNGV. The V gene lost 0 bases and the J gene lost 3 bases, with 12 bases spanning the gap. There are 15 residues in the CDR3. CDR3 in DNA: TGTGCCAGCAGCTTAGAAGCAGGGGCTAACTACGAGCAGTACTTC. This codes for CASSLEAGANYEQYF.

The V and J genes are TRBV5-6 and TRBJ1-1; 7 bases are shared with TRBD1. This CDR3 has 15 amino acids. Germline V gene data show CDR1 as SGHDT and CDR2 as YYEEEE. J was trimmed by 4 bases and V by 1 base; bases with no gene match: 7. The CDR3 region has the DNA TGTGCCAGCAGCTTGCCCTCGACAGGGATCACTGAAGCTTTCTTT. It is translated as CASSLPSTGITEAFF.

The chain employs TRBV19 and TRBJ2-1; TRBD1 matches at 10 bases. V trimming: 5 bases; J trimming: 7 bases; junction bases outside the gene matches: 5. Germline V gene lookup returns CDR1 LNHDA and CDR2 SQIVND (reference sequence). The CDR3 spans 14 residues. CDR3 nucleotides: TGTGCCAGTAGTCACGGGACAGGGGTGAATGAGCAGTTCTTC. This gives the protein CASSHGTGVNEQFF.

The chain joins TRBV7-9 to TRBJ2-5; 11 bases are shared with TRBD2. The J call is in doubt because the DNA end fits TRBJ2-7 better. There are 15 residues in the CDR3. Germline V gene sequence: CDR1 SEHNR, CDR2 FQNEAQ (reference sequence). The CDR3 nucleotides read TGTGCCAGCAGCTTAACTAGCGGGAGAGTCTACGAGCAGTACTTC. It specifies CASSLTSGRVYEQYF.

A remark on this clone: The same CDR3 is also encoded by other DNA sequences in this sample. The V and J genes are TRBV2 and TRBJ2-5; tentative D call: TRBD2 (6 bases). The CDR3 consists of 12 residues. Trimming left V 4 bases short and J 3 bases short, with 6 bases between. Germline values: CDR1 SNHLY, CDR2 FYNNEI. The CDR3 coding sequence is TGTGCCAGCAGTGGACTAGAAGAGACCCAGTACTTC. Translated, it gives CASSGLEETQYF.

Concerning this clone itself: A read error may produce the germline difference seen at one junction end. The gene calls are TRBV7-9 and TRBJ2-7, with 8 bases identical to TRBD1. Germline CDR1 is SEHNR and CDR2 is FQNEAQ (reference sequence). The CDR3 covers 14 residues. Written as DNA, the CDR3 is TGTGCCGGCAGCCTCGGACAGGGTTGGAACGAGCAGTACTTC. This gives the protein CAGSLGQGWNEQYF. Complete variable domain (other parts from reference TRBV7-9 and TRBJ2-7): DTGVSQNPRHKITKRGQNVTFRCDPISEHNRLYWYRQTLGQGPEFLTYFQNEAQLEKSRLLSDRFSAERPKGSFSTLEIQRTEQGDSAMYLCAGSLGQGWNEQYFGPGTRLTVT.

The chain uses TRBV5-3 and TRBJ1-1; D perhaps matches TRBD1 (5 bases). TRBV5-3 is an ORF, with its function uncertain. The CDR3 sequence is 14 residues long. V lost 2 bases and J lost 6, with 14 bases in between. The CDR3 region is CARSFMGRNAEAFF. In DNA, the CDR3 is TGTGCCAGAAGCTTCATGGGGCGCAACGCTGAAGCTTTCTTT.

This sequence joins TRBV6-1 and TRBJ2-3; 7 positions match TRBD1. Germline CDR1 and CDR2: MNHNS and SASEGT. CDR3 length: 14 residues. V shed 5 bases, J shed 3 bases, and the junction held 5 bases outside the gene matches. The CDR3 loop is CASSHRGGTDTQYF. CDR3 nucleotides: TGTGCCAGCAGTCACAGGGGCGGGACAGATACGCAGTATTTT.

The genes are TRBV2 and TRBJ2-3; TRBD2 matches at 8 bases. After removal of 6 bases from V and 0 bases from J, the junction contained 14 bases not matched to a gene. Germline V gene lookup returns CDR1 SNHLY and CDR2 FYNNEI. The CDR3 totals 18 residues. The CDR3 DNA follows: TGTGCCAGCAGGCTCAAGAGGGGGGGACTAGGGAGCACAGATACGCAGTATTTT. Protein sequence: CASRLKRGGLGSTDTQYF.

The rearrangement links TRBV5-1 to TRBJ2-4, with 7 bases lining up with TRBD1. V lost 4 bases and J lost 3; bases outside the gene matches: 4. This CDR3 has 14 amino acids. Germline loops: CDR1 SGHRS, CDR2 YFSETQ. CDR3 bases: TGCGCCAGCAGCCTCGACAGGGTCAAAAACATTCAGTACTTC. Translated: CASSLDRVKNIQYF.

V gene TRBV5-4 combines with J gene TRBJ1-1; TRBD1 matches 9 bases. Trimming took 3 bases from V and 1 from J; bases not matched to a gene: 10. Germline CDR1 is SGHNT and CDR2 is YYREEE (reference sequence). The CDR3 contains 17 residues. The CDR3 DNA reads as TGTGCCAGCAGCTCCCTAAGAAACAGGGGGCCGAACACTGAAGCTTTCTTT. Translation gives CASSSLRNRGPNTEAFF.

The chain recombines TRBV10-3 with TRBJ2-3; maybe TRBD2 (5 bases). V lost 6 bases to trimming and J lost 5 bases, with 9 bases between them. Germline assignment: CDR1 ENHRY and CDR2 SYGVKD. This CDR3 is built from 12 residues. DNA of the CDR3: TGTGCCATCAGGGGAGTAGGAGATACGCAGTATTTT. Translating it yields CAIRGVGDTQYF.

CDR3 DNA sequence: TGTGCCAGCAGTGAAGCAGGGGGCCCTAGTCAGCCCCAGCATTTT. It is translated as CASSEAGGPSQPQHF. The rearrangement joins TRBV6-1 to TRBJ1-5; 7 positions agree with TRBD1. Germline V gives CDR1 MNHNS, CDR2 SASEGT. V gave up 0 bases and J gave up 6 bases; unmatched junction bases: 5. The CDR3 is 15 amino acids.

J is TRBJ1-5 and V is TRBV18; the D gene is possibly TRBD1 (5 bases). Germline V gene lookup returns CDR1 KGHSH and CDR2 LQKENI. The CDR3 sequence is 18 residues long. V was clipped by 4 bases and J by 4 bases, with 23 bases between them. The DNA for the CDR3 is TGTGCCAGCTCACTAGGATGGGGCCCCGGGTTTCCGAATCAGCCCCAGCATTTT. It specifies CASSLGWGPGFPNQPQHF.

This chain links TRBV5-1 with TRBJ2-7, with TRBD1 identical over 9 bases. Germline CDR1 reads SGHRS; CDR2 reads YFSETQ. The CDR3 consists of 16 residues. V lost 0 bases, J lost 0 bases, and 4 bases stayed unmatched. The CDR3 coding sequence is TGCGCCAGCAGCTTGGCCGGGACAGGGAGCTCCTACGAGCAGTACTTC. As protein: CASSLAGTGSSYEQYF. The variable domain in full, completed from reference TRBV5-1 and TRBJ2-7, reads KAGVTQTPRYLIKTRGQQVTLSCSPISGHRSVSWYQQTPGQGLQFLFEYFSETQRNKGNFPGRFSGRQFSNSRSEMNVSTLELGDSALYLCASSLAGTGSSYEQYFGPGTRLTVT.

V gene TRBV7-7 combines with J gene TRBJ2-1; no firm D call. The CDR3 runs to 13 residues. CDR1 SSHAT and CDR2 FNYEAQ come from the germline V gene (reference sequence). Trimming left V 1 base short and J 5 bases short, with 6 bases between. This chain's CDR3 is CASSLGQNNEQFF. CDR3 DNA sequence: TGTGCCAGCAGCTTAGGTCAAAACAATGAGCAGTTCTTC.

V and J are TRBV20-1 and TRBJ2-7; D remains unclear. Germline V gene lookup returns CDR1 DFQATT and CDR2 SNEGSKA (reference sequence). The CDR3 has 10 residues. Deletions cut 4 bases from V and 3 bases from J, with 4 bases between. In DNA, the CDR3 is TGCAGTGCTACCAACTACGAGCAGTACTTC. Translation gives CSATNYEQYF.

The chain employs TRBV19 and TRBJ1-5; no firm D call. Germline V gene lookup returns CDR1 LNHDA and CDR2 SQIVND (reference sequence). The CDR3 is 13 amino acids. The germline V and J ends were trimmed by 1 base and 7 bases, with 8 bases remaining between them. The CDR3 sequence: CASSIGGYQPQHF. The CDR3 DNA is TGTGCCAGTAGTATAGGAGGATACCAGCCCCAGCATTTT.

CDR3 region: CASSLSTGTSNTGELFF. Written as DNA, the CDR3 is TGTGCCAGCAGTTTGTCCACCGGGACTAGCAATACCGGGGAGCTGTTTTTT. The rearrangement uses TRBV27 and TRBJ2-2; 9 nucleotides agree with TRBD2. Germline V gene sequence: CDR1 MNHEY, CDR2 SMNVEV (reference sequence). V was clipped by 3 bases and J by 5 bases; unmatched bases: 10. CDR3 length: 17 amino acids.

CDR3 loop: CASSPRAGENTEAFF. For the CDR3, the DNA is TGTGCCAGCTCACCACGGGCCGGGGAGAACACTGAAGCTTTCTTT. J is TRBJ1-1 and V is TRBV18; D is undetermined. Trimming took off 1 base at V and 1 base at J, with 10 bases between the two ends. This CDR3 has 15 residues. Germline CDR1 and CDR2: KGHSH and LQKENI.

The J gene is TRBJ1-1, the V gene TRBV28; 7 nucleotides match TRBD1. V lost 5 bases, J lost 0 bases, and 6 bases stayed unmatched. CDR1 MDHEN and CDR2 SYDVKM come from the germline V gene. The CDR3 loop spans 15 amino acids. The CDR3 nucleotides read TGTGCCAGCAGTCAGACAGGGCCCATGAACACTGAAGCTTTCTTT. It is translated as CASSQTGPMNTEAFF. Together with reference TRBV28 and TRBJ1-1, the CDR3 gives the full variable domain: DVKVTQSSRYLVKRTGEKVFLECVQDMDHENMFWYRQDPGLGLRLIYFSYDVKMKEKGDIPEGYSVSREKKERFSLILESASTNQTSMYLCASSQTGPMNTEAFFGQGTRLTVV.

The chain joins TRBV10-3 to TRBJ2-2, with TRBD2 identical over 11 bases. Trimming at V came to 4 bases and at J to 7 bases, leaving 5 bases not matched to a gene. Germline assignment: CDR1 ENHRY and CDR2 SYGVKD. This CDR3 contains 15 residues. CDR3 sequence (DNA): TGTGCCATCAGTGTCACTAGCGGGAGTGGCGGGGAGCTGTTTTTT. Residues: CAISVTSGSGGELFF.

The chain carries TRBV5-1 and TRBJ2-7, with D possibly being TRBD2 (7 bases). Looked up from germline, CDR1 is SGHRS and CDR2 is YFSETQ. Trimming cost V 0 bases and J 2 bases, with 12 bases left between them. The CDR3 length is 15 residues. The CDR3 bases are TGCGCCAGCAGCTTGGCGGGGGGCCCTCCCTACGAGCAGTACTTC. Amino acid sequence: CASSLAGGPPYEQYF. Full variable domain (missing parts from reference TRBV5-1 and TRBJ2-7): KAGVTQTPRYLIKTRGQQVTLSCSPISGHRSVSWYQQTPGQGLQFLFEYFSETQRNKGNFPGRFSGRQFSNSRSEMNVSTLELGDSALYLCASSLAGGPPYEQYFGPGTRLTVT.

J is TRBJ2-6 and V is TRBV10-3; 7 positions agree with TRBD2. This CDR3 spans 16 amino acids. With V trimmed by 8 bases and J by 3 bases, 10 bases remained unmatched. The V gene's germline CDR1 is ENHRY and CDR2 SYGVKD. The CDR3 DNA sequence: TGTGCCATCGGGGGGGGGAAGGGCGGTGGGGCCAACGTCCTGACTTTC. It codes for CAIGGGKGGGANVLTF.

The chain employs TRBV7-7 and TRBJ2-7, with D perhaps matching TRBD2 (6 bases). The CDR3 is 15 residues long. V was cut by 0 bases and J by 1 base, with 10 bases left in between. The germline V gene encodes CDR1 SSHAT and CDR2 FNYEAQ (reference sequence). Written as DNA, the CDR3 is TGTGCCAGCAGCTTAGCAGCGGGCAGTTCCTACGAGCAGTACTTC. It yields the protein CASSLAAGSSYEQYF.

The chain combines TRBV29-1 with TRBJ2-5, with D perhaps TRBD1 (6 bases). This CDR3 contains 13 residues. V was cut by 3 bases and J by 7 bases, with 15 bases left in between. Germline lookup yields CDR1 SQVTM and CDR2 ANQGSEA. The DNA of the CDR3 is TGCAGCGTTGAGGTTGCAGGGGATGGGACCCAGTACTTC. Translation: CSVEVAGDGTQYF.

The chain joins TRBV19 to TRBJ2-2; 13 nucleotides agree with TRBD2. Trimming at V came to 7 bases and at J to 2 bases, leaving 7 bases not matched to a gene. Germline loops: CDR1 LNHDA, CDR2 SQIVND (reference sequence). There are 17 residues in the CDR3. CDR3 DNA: TGTGCCAGTACCCCGGGACTAGCGGGATTAAACACCGGGGAGCTGTTTTTT. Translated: CASTPGLAGLNTGELFF.

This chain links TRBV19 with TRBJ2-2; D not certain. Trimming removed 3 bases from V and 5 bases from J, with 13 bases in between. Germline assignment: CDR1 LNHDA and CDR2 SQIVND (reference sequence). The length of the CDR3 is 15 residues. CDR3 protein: CASSIRSQRTGELFF. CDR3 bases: TGTGCCAGTAGTATTCGGTCCCAGAGGACCGGGGAGCTGTTTTTT.

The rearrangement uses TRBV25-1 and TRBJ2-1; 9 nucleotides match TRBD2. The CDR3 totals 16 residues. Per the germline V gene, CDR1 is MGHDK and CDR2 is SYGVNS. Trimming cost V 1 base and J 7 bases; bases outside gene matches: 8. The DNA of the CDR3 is TGTGCCAGCAGTGAATTAGCGGGAGTAGGGTGGAATGAGCAGTTCTTC. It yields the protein CASSELAGVGWNEQFF.